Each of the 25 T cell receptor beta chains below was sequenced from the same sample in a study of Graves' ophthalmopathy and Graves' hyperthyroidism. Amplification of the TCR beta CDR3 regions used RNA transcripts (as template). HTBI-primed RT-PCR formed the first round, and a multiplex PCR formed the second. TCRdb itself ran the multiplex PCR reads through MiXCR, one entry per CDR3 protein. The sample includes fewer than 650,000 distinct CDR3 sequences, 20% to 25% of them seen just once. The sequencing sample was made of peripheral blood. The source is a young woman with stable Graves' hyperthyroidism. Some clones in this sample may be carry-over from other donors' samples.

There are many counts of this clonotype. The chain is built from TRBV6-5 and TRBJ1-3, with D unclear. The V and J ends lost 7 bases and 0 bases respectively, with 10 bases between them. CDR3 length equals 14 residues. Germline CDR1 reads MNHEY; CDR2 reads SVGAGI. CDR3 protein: CASTNVASGNTIYF. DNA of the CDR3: TGTGCCAGCACCAACGTAGCCTCTGGAAACACCATATATTTT.

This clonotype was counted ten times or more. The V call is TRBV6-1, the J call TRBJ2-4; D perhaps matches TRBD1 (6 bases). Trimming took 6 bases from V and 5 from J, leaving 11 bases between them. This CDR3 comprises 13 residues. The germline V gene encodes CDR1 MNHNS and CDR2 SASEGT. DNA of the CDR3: TGTGCCAGCAGGACAGGTTCTGAAAACATTCAGTACTTC. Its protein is CASRTGSENIQYF.

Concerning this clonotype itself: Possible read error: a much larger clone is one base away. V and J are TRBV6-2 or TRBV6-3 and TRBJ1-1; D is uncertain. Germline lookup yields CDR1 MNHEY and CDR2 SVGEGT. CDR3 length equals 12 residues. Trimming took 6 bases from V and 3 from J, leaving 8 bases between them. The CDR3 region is CASSLSDTEAFF. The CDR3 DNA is TGTGCCAGCAGCCTTTCGGACACTGAAGCTTTCTTT.

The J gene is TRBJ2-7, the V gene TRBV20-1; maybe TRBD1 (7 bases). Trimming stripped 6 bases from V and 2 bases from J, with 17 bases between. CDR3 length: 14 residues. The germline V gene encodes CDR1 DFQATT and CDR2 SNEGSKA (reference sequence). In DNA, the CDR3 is TGCAGTGCAACTAGGCGGGACAGCGCCTACGAGCAGTACTTC. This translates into CSATRRDSAYEQYF.

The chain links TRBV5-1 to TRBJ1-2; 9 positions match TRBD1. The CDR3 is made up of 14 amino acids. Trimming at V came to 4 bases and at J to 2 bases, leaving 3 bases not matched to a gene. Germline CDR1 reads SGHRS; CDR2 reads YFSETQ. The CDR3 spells CASSKQGANYGYTF. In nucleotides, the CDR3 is TGCGCCAGCAGCAAACAGGGGGCCAACTATGGCTACACCTTC.

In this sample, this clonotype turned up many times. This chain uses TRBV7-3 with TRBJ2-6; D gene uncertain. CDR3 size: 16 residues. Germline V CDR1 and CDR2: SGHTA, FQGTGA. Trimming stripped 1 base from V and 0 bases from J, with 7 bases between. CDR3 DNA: TGTGCCAGCAGCTTAAGGTTAAACTCTGGGGCCAACGTCCTGACTTTC. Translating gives CASSLRLNSGANVLTF.

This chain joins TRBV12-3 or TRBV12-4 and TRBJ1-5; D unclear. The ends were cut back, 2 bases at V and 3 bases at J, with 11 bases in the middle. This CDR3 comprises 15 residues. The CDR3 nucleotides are TGTGCCAGCAGTTTAAGCATGGGATACAATCAGCCCCAGCATTTT. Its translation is CASSLSMGYNQPQHF.

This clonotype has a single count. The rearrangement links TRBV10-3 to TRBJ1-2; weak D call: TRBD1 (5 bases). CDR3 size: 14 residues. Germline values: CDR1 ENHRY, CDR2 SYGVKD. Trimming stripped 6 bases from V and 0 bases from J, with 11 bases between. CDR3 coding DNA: TGTGCCATCAGGGATAGGGACGCTAACTATGGCTACACCTTC. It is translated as CAIRDRDANYGYTF.

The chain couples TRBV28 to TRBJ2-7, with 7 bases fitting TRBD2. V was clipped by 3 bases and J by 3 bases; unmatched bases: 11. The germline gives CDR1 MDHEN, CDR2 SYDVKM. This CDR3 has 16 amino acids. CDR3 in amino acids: CASSLGGVGINYEQYF. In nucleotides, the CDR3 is TGTGCCAGCAGTTTGGGGGGGGTGGGCATTAACTACGAGCAGTACTTC. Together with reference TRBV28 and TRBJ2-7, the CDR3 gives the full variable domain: DVKVTQSSRYLVKRTGEKVFLECVQDMDHENMFWYRQDPGLGLRLIYFSYDVKMKEKGDIPEGYSVSREKKERFSLILESASTNQTSMYLCASSLGGVGINYEQYFGPGTRLTVT.

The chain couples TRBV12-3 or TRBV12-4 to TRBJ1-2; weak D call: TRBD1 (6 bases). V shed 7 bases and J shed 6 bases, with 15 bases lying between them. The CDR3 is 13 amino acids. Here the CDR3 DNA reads TGTGCCAGCAACGGCAGGGGAAGGGATGGCTACACCTTC. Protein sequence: CASNGRGRDGYTF.

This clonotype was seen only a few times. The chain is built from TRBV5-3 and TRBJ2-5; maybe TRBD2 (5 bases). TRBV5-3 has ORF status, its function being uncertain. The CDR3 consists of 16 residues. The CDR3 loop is CVSLSDGILSLETQYF. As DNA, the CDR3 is TGTGTCAGCTTGTCTGACGGGATCCTGTCGTTGGAGACCCAGTACTTC.

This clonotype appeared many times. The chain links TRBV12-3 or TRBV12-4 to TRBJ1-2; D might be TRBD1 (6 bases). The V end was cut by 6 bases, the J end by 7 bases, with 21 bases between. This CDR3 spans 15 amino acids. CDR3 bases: TGTGCCAGCAGCCGGCCCGGGACACATCTTGGTGGCTACACCTTC. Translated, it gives CASSRPGTHLGGYTF.

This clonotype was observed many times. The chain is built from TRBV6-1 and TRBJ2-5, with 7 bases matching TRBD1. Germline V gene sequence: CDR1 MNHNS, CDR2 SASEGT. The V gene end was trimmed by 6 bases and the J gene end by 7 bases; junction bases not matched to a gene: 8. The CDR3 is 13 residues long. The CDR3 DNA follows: TGTGCCAGCAGCCCGGGACAGATCGGGACCCAGTACTTC. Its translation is CASSPGQIGTQYF.

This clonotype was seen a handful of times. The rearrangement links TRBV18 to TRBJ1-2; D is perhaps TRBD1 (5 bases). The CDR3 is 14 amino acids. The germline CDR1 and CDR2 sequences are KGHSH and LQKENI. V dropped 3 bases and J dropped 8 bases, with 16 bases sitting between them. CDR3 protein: CASSPPHGGDGYTF. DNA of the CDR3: TGTGCCAGCTCACCCCCCCATGGAGGGGACGGCTACACCTTC.

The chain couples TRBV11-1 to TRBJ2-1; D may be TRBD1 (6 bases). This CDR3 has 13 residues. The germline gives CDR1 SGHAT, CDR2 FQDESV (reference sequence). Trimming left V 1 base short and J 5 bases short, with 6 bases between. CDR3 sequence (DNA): TGTGCCAGCAGCTTAGGGGGGCACAATGAGCAGTTCTTC. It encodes CASSLGGHNEQFF.

The CDR3 DNA follows: TGCGCCAGCAGCCAGCGGACAGCTCAAGAGACCCAGTACTTC. It encodes CASSQRTAQETQYF. The chain employs TRBV4-1 and TRBJ2-5; D is perhaps TRBD1 (6 bases). CDR1 and CDR2 from the germline V gene are MGHRA and YSYEKL. V was pared by 3 bases and J by 2 bases, with 10 bases between. The CDR3 runs 14 residues.

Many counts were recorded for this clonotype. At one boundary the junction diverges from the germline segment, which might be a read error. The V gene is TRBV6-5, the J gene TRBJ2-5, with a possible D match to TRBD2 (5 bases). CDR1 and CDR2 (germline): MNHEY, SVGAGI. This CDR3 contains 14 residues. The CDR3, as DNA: TGTGCCAGCAGTTACGCGGGCCACCAGGAGACCCAGTACTTC. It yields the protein CASSYAGHQETQYF.

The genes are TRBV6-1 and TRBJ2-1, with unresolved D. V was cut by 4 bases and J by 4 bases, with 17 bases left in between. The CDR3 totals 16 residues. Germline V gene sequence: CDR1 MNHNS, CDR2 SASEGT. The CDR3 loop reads CASSASALPPYNEQFF. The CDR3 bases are TGTGCCAGCAGTGCCTCCGCCTTACCACCTTACAATGAGCAGTTCTTC.

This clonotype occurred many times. The CDR3 bases are TGTGCCAGTAGTTCCCCTCCAGGGGGCAATCAGCCCCAGCATTTT. This codes for CASSSPPGGNQPQHF. This rearrangement joins TRBV19 to TRBJ1-5; weak D call: TRBD1 (6 bases). V was cut by 5 bases and J by 2 bases, with 13 bases left in between. From germline, CDR1 is LNHDA and CDR2 SQIVND (reference sequence). This CDR3 is built from 15 residues.

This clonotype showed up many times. CDR3 loop: CASSYLGGSSYEQYF. As DNA, the CDR3 is TGTGCCAGCAGTTATTTAGGGGGTAGCTCCTACGAGCAGTACTTC. The chain carries TRBV6-5 and TRBJ2-7; maybe TRBD1 (6 bases). This CDR3 is 15 amino acids long. V lost 3 bases and J 0 bases, leaving 12 bases between the germline ends. CDR1 is MNHEY, CDR2 SVGAGI, per germline.

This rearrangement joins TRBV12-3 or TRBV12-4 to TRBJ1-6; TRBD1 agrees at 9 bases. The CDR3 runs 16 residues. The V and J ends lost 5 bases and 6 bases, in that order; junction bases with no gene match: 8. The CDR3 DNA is TGTGCCAGCAGTGGACCGGGACAGGGAGCTAATTCACCCCTCCACTTT. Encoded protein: CASSGPGQGANSPLHF.

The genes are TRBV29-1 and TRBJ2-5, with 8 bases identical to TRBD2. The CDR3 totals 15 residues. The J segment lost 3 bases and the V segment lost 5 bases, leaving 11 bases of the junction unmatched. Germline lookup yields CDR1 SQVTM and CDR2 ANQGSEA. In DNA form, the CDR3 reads TGCAGCGTTAGGCGGGGTAGCGGGGATGAAGAGACCCAGTACTTC. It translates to CSVRRGSGDEETQYF.

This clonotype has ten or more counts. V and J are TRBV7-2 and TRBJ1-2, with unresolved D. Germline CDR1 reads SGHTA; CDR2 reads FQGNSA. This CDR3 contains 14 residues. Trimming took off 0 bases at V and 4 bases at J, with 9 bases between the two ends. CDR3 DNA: TGTGCCAGCAGCTTAGCGCTGGGTTCCTATGGCTACACCTTC. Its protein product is CASSLALGSYGYTF.

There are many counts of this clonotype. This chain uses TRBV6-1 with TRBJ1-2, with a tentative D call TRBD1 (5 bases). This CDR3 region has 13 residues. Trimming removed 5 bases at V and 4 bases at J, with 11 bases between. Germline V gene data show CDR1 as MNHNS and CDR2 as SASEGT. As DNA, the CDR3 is TGTGCCAGCAGTCCGGGACGGCGCTATGGCTACACCTTC. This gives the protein CASSPGRRYGYTF.

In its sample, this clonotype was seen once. CDR3 sequence: CASSYLSGTKETQYF. The DNA of the CDR3 is TGTGCCAGCAGTTATCTAAGCGGGACTAAAGAGACCCAGTACTTC. The V call is TRBV6-5, the J call TRBJ2-5; TRBD2 aligns across 7 bases. J lost 3 bases, V lost 3 bases, and 7 bases had no gene match. There are 15 residues in the CDR3. Per germline, CDR1 MNHEY and CDR2 SVGAGI.